A single sample gave rise to the 5 T cell receptor beta chains below, sequenced in a study of blood T cells in healthy people across ages. The second PCR ran about 6 to 12 cycles with a sample-barcoded 5' primer and J-beta primers. TCRdb re-called the 5' RACE reads with MiXCR, one entry per CDR3 protein. In the table there are around 990,000 distinct CDR3 sequences, approximately 25% of which are singletons. This sample was shared with a second study, whose subject was T cells of mothers and their children.

The sequenced sample was blood. The receptor source for this set is a girl aged 2 to 9 in good health.

This clonotype was seen more than once but under ten times. The V and J genes are TRBV7-9 and TRBJ2-2; 8 bases agree with TRBD1. V trimming: 5 bases; J trimming: 3 bases; junction bases outside the gene matches: 8. Germline values: CDR1 SEHNR, CDR2 FQNEAQ (reference sequence). This CDR3 comprises 16 residues. The CDR3 sequence: CASSPSGTGYTGELFF. The CDR3 nucleotides are TGTGCCAGCAGCCCCTCCGGGACAGGCTACACCGGGGAGCTGTTTTTT.

V and J are TRBV5-1 and TRBJ2-1; a possible D gene is TRBD2 (5 bases). This CDR3 is built from 14 residues. The V and J ends lost 2 bases and 5 bases respectively, with 11 bases between them. Germline CDR1 reads SGHRS; CDR2 reads YFSETQ. The CDR3 nucleotides read TGCGCCAGCAGCTTTGACACCGGGGACAATGAGCAGTTCTTC. Its translation is CASSFDTGDNEQFF.

The rearrangement uses TRBV11-1 and TRBJ2-7, with a weak D call TRBD1 (6 bases). The length of the CDR3 is 14 residues. The V end lost 2 bases, the J end lost 4 bases, and 12 bases lay between the germline ends. Germline CDR1 is SGHAT and CDR2 is FQDESV (reference sequence). In DNA, the CDR3 is TGTGCCAGCAGCTTAAGACAGGCGACTTACGAGCAGTACTTC. This gives the protein CASSLRQATYEQYF. The full variable domain, with the rest looked up from reference TRBV11-1 and TRBJ2-7, is EAEVAQSPRYKITEKSQAVAFWCDPISGHATLYWYRQILGQGPELLVQFQDESVVDDSQLPKDRFSAERLKGVDSTLKIQPAELGDSAMYLCASSLRQATYEQYFGPGTRLTVT.

This clonotype has a handful of counts. CDR3: CSVVSQATEAFF. The CDR3 DNA reads as TGCAGCGTTGTCTCGCAAGCCACTGAAGCTTTCTTT. This rearrangement joins TRBV29-1 to TRBJ1-1, with D uncertain. Germline V CDR1 and CDR2: SQVTM, ANQGSEA. The CDR3 is 12 residues long. Trimming shortened V by 4 bases and J by 4 bases, and 10 bases separated the two germline ends.

The rearrangement uses TRBV12-5 and TRBJ2-1; 8 nucleotides agree with TRBD2. The CDR3 has 15 amino acids. V was clipped by 0 bases and J by 8 bases; unmatched bases: 6. CDR1 LGHNT and CDR2 FRNRAP come from the germline V gene. DNA of the CDR3: TGTGCTAGTGGTTTGGTACCAGCGGGAGTCGATGAGCAGTTCTTC. The encoded protein is CASGLVPAGVDEQFF.